This TCR beta chain was sequenced for a study of cytomegalovirus exposure and HLA in healthy donors. At the level of the study: Earlier results showed some 120 million unique TCR beta sequences derived from approximately 180 million T cells. Study-level points and caveats: It has been reported that TCR beta sequences accurately predicted the HLA-A and HLA-B alleles of most subjects. In a later analysis, common viral pathogens appeared linked to several of the most significant clusters.

CDR3 length: 16 amino acids. Germline V gene data show CDR1 as SGHNT and CDR2 as YYREEE (reference sequence). The V gene end was trimmed by 3 bases and the J gene end by 4 bases; junction bases not matched to a gene: 11. Unrecorded immune exposure was likely among donors, who were nominally healthy when sampled. Primers: 60 Vbeta forward and 13 Jbeta reverse. Sequencing used immunoSEQ multiplex PCR; TCRdb keeps in-frame clones, though not all of them. The sample contains 110,000 to 150,000 clones, roughly 9.7% of which appear only once. In its sample, this clone was seen a few times. Its target is not known.

Sequencing was performed on PBMCs. The sequence derives from a man aged 50 to 60 in good health and CMV-seronegative. This chain connects TRBV5-4 to TRBJ2-3; TRBD1 agrees at 7 bases. CDR3 loop: CASSWGQYFSPDTQYF. DNA of the CDR3: TGTGCCAGCAGCTGGGGACAGTATTTCTCCCCAGATACGCAGTATTTT.